The sequence of this T cell receptor beta chain was determined in a study of shared clonotypes between healthy human individuals. This table comes from immunoSEQ multiplex PCR, and its TCRdb copy is limited to in-frame clones, with some not included. The data hold about 530,000 clones, with 90% to 96% observed a single time. The CDR3 spans 17 residues. The trim removed 3 bases at V and 3 bases at J, leaving 10 bases unmatched. CDR1 is LNHDA and CDR2 is SQIVND in the germline V gene (reference sequence). Turning to this clone: Its target is unknown.

Investigators divided CD4+ cells into CD45RA+ naive and CD45RA-negative memory subsets. Study results and limitations: A small donor pool kept down the genetic and exposure-history diversity that was represented.

The origin of this receptor is a woman younger than 45 in good health. The genes are TRBV19 and TRBJ2-2, with 7 bases identical to TRBD2. Sequenced sample: naive CD4+ T cells sorted from blood. As for subset: CD45RA+ positively selected. CDR3 nucleotides: TGTGCCAGTAGTATCATGGGGGAGGGCCGGTACACCGGGGAGCTGTTTTTT. It codes for CASSIMGEGRYTGELFF.